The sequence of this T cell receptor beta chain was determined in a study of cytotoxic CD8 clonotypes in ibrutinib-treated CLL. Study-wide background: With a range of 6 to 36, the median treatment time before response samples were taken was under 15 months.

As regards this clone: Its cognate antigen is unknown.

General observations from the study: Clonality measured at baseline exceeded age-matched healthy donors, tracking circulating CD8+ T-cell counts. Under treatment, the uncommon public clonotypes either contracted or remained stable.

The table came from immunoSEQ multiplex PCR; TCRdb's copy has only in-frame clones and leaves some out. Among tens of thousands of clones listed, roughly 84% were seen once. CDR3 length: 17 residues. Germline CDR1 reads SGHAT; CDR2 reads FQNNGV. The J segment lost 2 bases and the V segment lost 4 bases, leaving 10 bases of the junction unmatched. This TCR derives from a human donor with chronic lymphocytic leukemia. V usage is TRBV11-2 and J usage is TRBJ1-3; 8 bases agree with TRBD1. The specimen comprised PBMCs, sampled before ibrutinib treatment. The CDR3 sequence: CASSSGQGRLAGNTIYF. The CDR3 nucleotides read TGTGCCAGCAGCTCTGGACAGGGACGTTTGGCTGGAAACACCATATATTTT.